This T cell receptor beta chain was profiled in a study of cytomegalovirus exposure and HLA in healthy donors. Use of 60 Vbeta and 13 Jbeta primers characterized the PCR. Original handling: Later, an analysis found about 80 million unique TCR beta chains, and 9.5 million to 12 million of these were shared. Sequenced by immunoSEQ multiplex PCR; TCRdb stores in-frame clones only, minus some. That table is the source of V, J and clone size, and D and trimming were worked out from the DNA. The profile covers some 130,000 clones, with 70% to 80% appearing a single time and roughly 2.3% taken by the ten largest. Per the germline V gene, CDR1 is SGHTA and CDR2 is FQGNSA. The length of the CDR3 is 14 residues. V dropped 4 bases and J dropped 6; count of bases not matched to a gene: 7.

This receptor was taken from a young man in good health and CMV-seronegative. The sample taken for sequencing was PBMCs. The chain employs TRBV7-2 and TRBJ2-7; the match to TRBD2 covers 9 bases. This CDR3 is CASSSGSGGLEQYF. CDR3 coding DNA: TGTGCCAGCAGCTCAGGGAGCGGGGGGCTCGAGCAGTACTTC. Full variable domain (rest looked up from reference TRBV7-2 and TRBJ2-7): GAGVSQSPSNKVTEKGKDVELRCDPISGHTALYWYRQSLGQGLEFLIYFQGNSAPDKSGLPSDRFSAERTGGSVSTLTIQRTQQEDSAVYLCASSSGSGGLEQYFGPGTRLTVT.